This T cell receptor beta chain was captured in a study of cytotoxic CD8 clonotypes in ibrutinib-treated CLL. The repertoire was sequenced with immunoSEQ multiplex PCR; TCRdb's copy has only in-frame clones and lacks some. The sample has roughly 250,000 clones, roughly 70% seen once. The CDR3 loop spans 11 amino acids. V was pared by 7 bases and J by 8 bases, with 9 bases between. Germline CDR1 reads ENHRY; CDR2 reads SYGVKD. This clone appeared a few times. The sample in question was PBMCs, obtained after 24 months of ibrutinib treatment. J is TRBJ2-1 and V is TRBV10-3, with D hard to call. The receptor was derived from a human donor with chronic lymphocytic leukemia. The DNA for the CDR3 is TGTGCCATCAATCTCCGGGATGAGCAGTTCTTC. Amino acids: CAINLRDEQFF.